This T cell receptor beta chain was identified in a study of human T cells and chemical hapten exposure. Study-wide context: A patient group, mainly female, showed alopecia areata, totalis or universalis.

Per the study methods: TCRs per sample had a median of about 100,000 and ranged from 23,224 to 690,600. MiXCR, run by TCRdb on the RACE reads, gives a single entry per CDR3 protein. Clone size and V and J calls follow TCRdb, not the original study. The sample records about 81,000 distinct CDR3 sequences, about 10% being singletons. V lost 1 base, J lost 3 bases, and 11 bases lay in between. Per germline, CDR1 MGHDK and CDR2 SYGVNS. CDR3 length: 15 residues. Time point noted: patch test 2, 6 weeks after DPC sensitization. Treatment described: therapeutic diphenylcyclopropenone sensitization with weekly scalp DPC. Suited to DPC and affected by alopecia, the donors ranged from 18 to 70 years old.

This receptor was identified in a woman aged 25-40 years with alopecia areata. Some clones in this sample may be carry-over from other donors' samples. Sequencing was performed on whole blood, taken in connection with sensitization to the hapten diphenylcyclopropenone (DPC). The gene calls are TRBV25-1 and TRBJ2-3; D perhaps matches TRBD2 (6 bases). The CDR3 loop reads CASSESGLATDTQYF. DNA of the CDR3: TGTGCCAGCAGTGAATCTGGGCTAGCGACAGATACGCAGTATTTT.